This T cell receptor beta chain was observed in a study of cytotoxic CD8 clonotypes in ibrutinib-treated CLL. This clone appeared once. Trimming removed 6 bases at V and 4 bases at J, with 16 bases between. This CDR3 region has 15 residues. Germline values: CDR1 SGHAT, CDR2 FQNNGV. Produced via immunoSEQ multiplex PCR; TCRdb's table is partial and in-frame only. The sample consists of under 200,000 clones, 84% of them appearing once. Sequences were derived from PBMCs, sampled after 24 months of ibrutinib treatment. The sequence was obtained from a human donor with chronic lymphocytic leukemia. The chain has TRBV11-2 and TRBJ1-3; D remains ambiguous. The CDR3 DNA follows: TGTGCCAGCAGGCACAATGGGCCAAGCGGAAACACCATATATTTT. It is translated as CASRHNGPSGNTIYF.